This T cell receptor beta chain was profiled in a study of cytomegalovirus exposure and HLA in healthy donors. Findings and caveats of the study: A prior analysis recorded that most TCR beta V segments were productive about 87% or about 30% of the time.

With regard to this clone: Its antigen is as yet unknown.

Primers included in the PCR were 60 Vbeta and 13 Jbeta primers. Profiling relied on immunoSEQ multiplex PCR, and the TCRdb table lists in-frame clones only, not all of them. The sample includes approximately 140,000 clones, around 77% seen only once; the top ten take roughly 4.6%. Each donor's status was that of a healthy bone marrow donor. V lost 3 bases and J 2 bases, leaving 9 bases between the germline ends. The CDR3 has 13 residues. Germline CDR1 is SGHRS and CDR2 is YFSETQ. V usage is TRBV5-1 and J usage is TRBJ2-7; the D gene is possibly TRBD1 (6 bases). Sequencing input: PBMCs. This receptor was taken from a woman in her forties or fifties in good health and CMV-seronegative. CDR3 in amino acids: CASSSTGTYEQYF. CDR3 nucleotide sequence: TGCGCCAGCAGCTCCACAGGGACCTACGAGCAGTACTTC.